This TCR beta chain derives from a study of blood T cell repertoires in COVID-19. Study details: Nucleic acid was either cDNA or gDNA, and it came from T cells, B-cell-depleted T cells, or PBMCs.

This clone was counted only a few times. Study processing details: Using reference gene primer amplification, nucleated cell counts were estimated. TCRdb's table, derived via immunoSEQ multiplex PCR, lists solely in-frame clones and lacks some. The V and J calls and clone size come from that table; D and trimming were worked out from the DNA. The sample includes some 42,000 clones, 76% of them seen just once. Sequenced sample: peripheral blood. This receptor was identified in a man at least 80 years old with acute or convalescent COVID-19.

CDR3 protein: CASSASGTSGIYNEQFF. CDR3 coding DNA: TGCGCCAGCAGCGCCTCCGGGACTAGCGGGATCTACAATGAGCAGTTCTTC. The chain is built from TRBV5-1 and TRBJ2-1; 13 positions match TRBD2. There are 17 residues in the CDR3. V shed 4 bases, J shed 3 bases, and the junction held 7 bases outside the gene matches. The germline gives CDR1 SGHRS, CDR2 YFSETQ.